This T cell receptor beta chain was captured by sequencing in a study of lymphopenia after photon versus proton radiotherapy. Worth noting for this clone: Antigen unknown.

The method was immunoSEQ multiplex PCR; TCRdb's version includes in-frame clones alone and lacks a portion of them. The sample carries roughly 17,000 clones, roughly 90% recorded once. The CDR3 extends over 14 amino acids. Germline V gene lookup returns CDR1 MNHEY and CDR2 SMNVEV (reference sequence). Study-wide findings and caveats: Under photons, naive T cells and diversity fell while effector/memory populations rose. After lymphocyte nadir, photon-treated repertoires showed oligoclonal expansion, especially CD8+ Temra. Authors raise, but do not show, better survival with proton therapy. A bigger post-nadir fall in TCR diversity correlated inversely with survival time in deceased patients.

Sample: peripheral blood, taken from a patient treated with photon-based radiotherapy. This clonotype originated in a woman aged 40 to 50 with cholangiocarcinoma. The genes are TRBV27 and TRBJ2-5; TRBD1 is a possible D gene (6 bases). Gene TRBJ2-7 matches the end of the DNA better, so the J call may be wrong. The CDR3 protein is CASSWSRGLGEQYF. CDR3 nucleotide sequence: TGTGCCAGCAGTTGGTCCAGGGGCTTGGGCGAGCAGTACTTC.